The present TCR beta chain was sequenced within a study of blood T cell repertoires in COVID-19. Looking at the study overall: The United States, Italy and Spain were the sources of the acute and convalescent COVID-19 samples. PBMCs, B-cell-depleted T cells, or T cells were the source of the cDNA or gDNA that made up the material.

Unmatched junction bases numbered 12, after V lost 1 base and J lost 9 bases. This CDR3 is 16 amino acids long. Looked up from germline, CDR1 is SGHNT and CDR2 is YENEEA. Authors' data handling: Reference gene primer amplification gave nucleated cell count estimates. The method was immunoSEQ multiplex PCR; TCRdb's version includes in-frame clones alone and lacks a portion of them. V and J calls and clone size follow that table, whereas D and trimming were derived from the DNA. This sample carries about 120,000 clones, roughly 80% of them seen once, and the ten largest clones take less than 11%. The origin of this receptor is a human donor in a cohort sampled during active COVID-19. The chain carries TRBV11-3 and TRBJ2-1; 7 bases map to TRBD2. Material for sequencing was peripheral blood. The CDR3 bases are TGTGCCAGCAGCTTAGCTGGCGGGAGTTGGGGGAGTGAGCAGTTCTTC. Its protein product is CASSLAGGSWGSEQFF.